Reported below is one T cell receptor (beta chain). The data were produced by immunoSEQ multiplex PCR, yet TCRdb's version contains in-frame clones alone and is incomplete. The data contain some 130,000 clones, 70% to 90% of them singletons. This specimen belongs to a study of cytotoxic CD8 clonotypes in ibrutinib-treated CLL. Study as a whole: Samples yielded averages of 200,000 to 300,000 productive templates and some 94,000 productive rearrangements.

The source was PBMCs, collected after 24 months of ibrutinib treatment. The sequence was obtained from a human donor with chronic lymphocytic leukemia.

The CDR3 loop is CASSQDEGTSGGAEETQYF. The CDR3 coding sequence is TGTGCCAGCAGCCAAGATGAGGGGACTAGCGGGGGGGCCGAAGAGACCCAGTACTTC. The chain couples TRBV4-2 to TRBJ2-5; 16 bases line up with TRBD2. Germline lookup yields CDR1 LGHNA and CDR2 YNFKEQ. The CDR3 length is 19 residues. With V trimmed by 0 bases and J by 3 bases, 7 bases remained unmatched.